Sequencing of this T cell receptor (beta chain) was carried out in a study of blood T cell repertoires in COVID-19. This CDR3 has 16 residues. Germline V CDR1 and CDR2: MNHEY, SVGEGT. J gave up 2 bases and V 4 bases, and 7 bases lay outside the gene matches. The repertoire was sequenced with immunoSEQ multiplex PCR; TCRdb's copy has only in-frame clones and lacks some. The sample includes some 220,000 clones, over 75% of them seen just once. The count of this clone is one. The source is a human donor in a cohort sampled during active COVID-19. The rearrangement joins TRBV6-2 or TRBV6-3 to TRBJ2-3; 9 positions agree with TRBD2. The sequencing sample was made of peripheral blood. CDR3 nucleotide sequence: TGTGCCAGCAGTTTCATAGCGGGAGCCTCCACAGATACGCAGTATTTT. This encodes CASSFIAGASTDTQYF.